The present T cell receptor beta chain was sequenced within a study of blood T cell repertoires in COVID-19. Study context: Some COVID-19 samples were acute and others convalescent; all came from the United States, Italy and Spain. PBMCs, B-cell-depleted T cells, or T cells were the source of the cDNA or gDNA that made up the material.

V gave up 4 bases and J gave up 7 bases; unmatched junction bases: 9. Germline CDR1 and CDR2: LGHNA and YSLEER. This CDR3 is built from 14 residues. As originally analysed: Nucleated cell number was recorded as an estimate derived from reference gene primer amplification. Generated by immunoSEQ multiplex PCR, the TCRdb table keeps only in-frame clones and is missing some. Clonal size and the V and J genes are those of that table, whereas D and trimming came from the DNA. The sample lists approximately 240,000 clones, roughly 84% occurring once. A few counts support this clone. The sequenced sample was peripheral blood. The rearrangement uses TRBV4-3 and TRBJ1-2; TRBD1 agrees at 7 bases. This receptor was taken from a woman aged 35 to 49 who had recovered from COVID-19. This CDR3 is CASSPLTGVIGYTF. CDR3 sequence (DNA): TGCGCCAGCAGCCCTCTTACAGGGGTTATTGGCTACACCTTC.